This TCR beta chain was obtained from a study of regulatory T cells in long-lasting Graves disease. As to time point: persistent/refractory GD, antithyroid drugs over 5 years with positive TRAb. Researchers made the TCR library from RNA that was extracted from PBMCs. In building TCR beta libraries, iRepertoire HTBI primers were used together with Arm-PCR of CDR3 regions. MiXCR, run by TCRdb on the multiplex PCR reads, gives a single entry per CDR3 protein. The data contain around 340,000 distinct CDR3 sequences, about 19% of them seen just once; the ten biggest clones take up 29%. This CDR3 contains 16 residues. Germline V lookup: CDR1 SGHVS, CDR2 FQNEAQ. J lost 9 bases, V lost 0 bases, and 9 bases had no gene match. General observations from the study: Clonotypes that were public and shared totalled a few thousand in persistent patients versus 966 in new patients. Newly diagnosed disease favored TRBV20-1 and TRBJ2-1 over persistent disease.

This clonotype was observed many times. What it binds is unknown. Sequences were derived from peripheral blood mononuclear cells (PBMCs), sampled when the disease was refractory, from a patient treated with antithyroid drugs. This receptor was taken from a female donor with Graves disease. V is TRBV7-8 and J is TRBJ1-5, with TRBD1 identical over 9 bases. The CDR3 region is CASSLAGQGLFGPQHF. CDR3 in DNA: TGTGCCAGCAGCTTAGCGGGACAGGGCCTGTTTGGGCCCCAGCATTTT.